This T cell receptor beta chain is drawn from a study of shared T cell receptors in the human thymus. CDR3 length equals 16 residues. Germline V gene lookup returns CDR1 MDHEN and CDR2 SYDVKM. Trimming shortened V by 8 bases and J by 4 bases, and 22 bases separated the two germline ends. Clones were read by immunoSEQ multiplex PCR, and TCRdb kept only the in-frame ones, dropping some. Of roughly 500,000 clones in the sample, around 78% were seen once. This same sample was also taken into another study, of human thymus T cells. As reported in that work: Immunologically healthy infants in Finland undergoing congenital heart defect surgery were the donors. Resections obtained during corrective heart surgery supplied the thymus tissue.

The origin of this receptor is a boy younger than two with a congenital heart defect. The chain combines TRBV28 with TRBJ2-3; D might be TRBD2 (6 bases). The sequencing sample was made of thymocytes. In DNA form, the CDR3 reads TGTGCCAGCGCGCAGTACTCCCGGGACTTCTCAGATACGCAGTATTTT. Translated, it gives CASAQYSRDFSDTQYF.